This TCR beta chain was recovered during a study of shared T cell receptors in the human thymus. With respect to this clone: Mismatch with germline at one junction end may stem from a read error.

The CDR3 covers 11 residues. Germline assignment: CDR1 GTSNPN and CDR2 SVGIG (reference sequence). The method was immunoSEQ multiplex PCR; TCRdb's version includes in-frame clones alone and lacks a portion of them. The sample lists 500,000 to 550,000 clones, around 78% occurring once. These data were also filed under a second study, of human thymus T cells. That publication notes: It was healthy Finnish infants having corrective surgery for congenital heart defects who were the donors. During corrective heart surgery, resections were taken, and the thymus tissue came from them. Among thymic and blood repertoires, usage of V and J genes appeared biased.

Sequencing was carried out using thymocytes. The clonotype originates from a boy under two years old with a congenital heart defect. V and J are TRBV30 and TRBJ2-7; D might be TRBD2 (6 bases). For the CDR3, the DNA is TGTGCCTGGAGCGTCGGGTTCTGCGGGGACTTC. Its translation is CAWSVGFCGDF.